The 18 T cell receptor beta chains below come from one sample, sequenced in a study of blood T cells in healthy people across ages (dated by TCRdb to the mid-2010s). Library creation used 5' RACE. TCRdb lists the instrument as Illumina HiSeq 2500. A second 7 to 11 cycle PCR used a sample-barcoded 5' primer and a J-beta primer mix. TCRdb reprocessed the public reads (quality trimming at Q25 with fastp, clone calling with MiXCR) and kept in-frame beta chains. CDR3 protein duplicates are merged, each entry listing the most common genes and DNA. This sample lists around 600,000 distinct CDR3 sequences; roughly 48% were detected once. The ten largest clonotypes hold 20% to 25% of the sample. What was sequenced was blood. The receptor source for this set is an elderly man in good health.

This clonotype was counted ten times or more. The CDR3 is CASTRTGQNIQYF. The CDR3 DNA reads as TGTGCCAGCACCCGGACAGGGCAGAACATTCAGTACTTC. The gene calls are TRBV6-6 and TRBJ2-4; 8 positions agree with TRBD1. Unmatched junction bases numbered 6, after V lost 7 bases and J lost 7 bases. CDR1 is MNHNY, CDR2 SVGAGI, per germline (reference sequence). CDR3 length: 13 amino acids.

In its sample, this clonotype was seen a few times. The V call is TRBV9, the J call TRBJ2-6; D is unclear. Trimming took 3 bases from V and 3 from J, leaving 7 bases between them. The CDR3 has 14 residues. Germline V lookup: CDR1 SGDLS, CDR2 YYNGEE. The CDR3 loop is CASSADRGANVLTF. The CDR3 nucleotides read TGTGCCAGCAGCGCTGACCGTGGGGCCAACGTCCTGACTTTC.

This clonotype was counted only a few times. This sequence joins TRBV6-4 and TRBJ2-1; 8 bases match TRBD2. Per germline, CDR1 MRHNA and CDR2 SNTAGT. With V trimmed by 10 bases and J by 6 bases, 20 bases remained unmatched. The CDR3 extends over 17 amino acids. CDR3 nucleotides: TGTGCCAACCAGGCGACCCGTTGTCGGGAGGGCCGCAATGAGCAGTTCTTC. It translates to CANQATRCREGRNEQFF.

This clonotype was found a few times. The J gene is TRBJ2-1, the V gene TRBV27; 9 positions agree with TRBD2. The germline V gene encodes CDR1 MNHEY and CDR2 SMNVEV (reference sequence). The CDR3 runs 15 residues. The ends lost 6 bases at V and 2 bases at J; junction bases unmatched: 5. The CDR3: CASRPLAGTYNEQFF. The CDR3 DNA follows: TGTGCCAGCAGACCCCTAGCGGGGACCTACAATGAGCAGTTCTTC.

This clonotype turned up a few times. V is TRBV4-1 and J is TRBJ2-1, with TRBD2 matching 10 bases. The V and J ends lost 1 base and 8 bases, in that order; junction bases with no gene match: 5. From germline, CDR1 is MGHRA and CDR2 YSYEKL. The CDR3 contains 15 residues. CDR3 in amino acids: CASSQVPSGSDEQFF. The DNA of the CDR3 is TGCGCCAGCAGCCAAGTTCCTAGCGGGAGCGATGAGCAGTTCTTC.

The rearrangement links TRBV6-2 or TRBV6-3 to TRBJ1-5, with D possibly matching TRBD1 (6 bases). This CDR3 has 13 residues. Trimming took 6 bases from V and 3 from J, leaving 9 bases between them. The germline gives CDR1 MNHEY, CDR2 SVGEGT. The CDR3 region is CASRRTVNQPQHF. The DNA of the CDR3 is TGTGCCAGCAGACGGACAGTCAATCAGCCCCAGCATTTT.

V and J are TRBV7-6 and TRBJ1-1; D unresolved. The germline gives CDR1 SGHVS, CDR2 FNYEAQ. V was clipped by 5 bases and J by 9 bases, with 13 bases between them. The CDR3 spans 12 residues. This chain's CDR3 is CASSPRGRQAFF. In DNA, the CDR3 is TGTGCCAGCAGCCCGAGAGGGCGGCAAGCTTTCTTT.

The J gene is TRBJ2-7, the V gene TRBV5-5, with D possibly being TRBD2 (5 bases). CDR3 length: 15 amino acids. CDR1 and CDR2 from the germline V gene are SGHKS and YYEKEE (reference sequence). V lost 2 bases and J 3 bases, leaving 15 bases between the germline ends. The CDR3 reads CASSFLGETYYEQYF. The CDR3 nucleotides are TGTGCCAGCAGCTTTCTCGGGGAAACCTACTACGAGCAGTACTTC.

In its sample, this clonotype was seen once. This chain joins TRBV5-1 and TRBJ2-2; a weak D match, TRBD1 (6 bases). With 0 bases removed from V and 8 bases from J, the gap between germline ends came to 14 bases. This CDR3 contains 15 residues. Germline values: CDR1 SGHRS, CDR2 YFSETQ. CDR3 amino acids: CASSLAGQTTGELFF. Written as DNA, the CDR3 is TGCGCCAGCAGCTTGGCGGGACAAACAACGGGGGAGCTGTTTTTT.

The count of this clonotype is one. V is TRBV2 and J is TRBJ2-7, with TRBD1 identical over 9 bases. The CDR3 runs 16 residues. The germline V gene has CDR1 SNHLY and CDR2 FYNNEI. The ends lost 5 bases at V and 5 bases at J; junction bases unmatched: 13. The CDR3, as DNA: TGTGCCAGCAGTCCTCTGATGGGACAGGGTGGAAACGAGCAGTACTTC. It codes for CASSPLMGQGGNEQYF.

V usage is TRBV20-1 and J usage is TRBJ2-7; 7 bases are a match to TRBD2. The germline CDR1 and CDR2 sequences are DFQATT and SNEGSKA (reference sequence). The junction had 7 bases not matched to a gene; V was cut back by 1 base and J by 7 bases. CDR3 length: 13 residues. The DNA of the CDR3 is TGCAGTGCTAGAGGGGGAGGGGCAAGGGAGCAGTACTTC. This sequence encodes CSARGGGAREQYF.

This rearrangement joins TRBV20-1 to TRBJ2-1; 10 bases agree with TRBD2. The CDR3 spans 15 residues. Germline V gives CDR1 DFQATT, CDR2 SNEGSKA (reference sequence). The J segment lost 12 bases and the V segment lost 1 base, leaving 12 bases of the junction unmatched. CDR3 sequence reads: CSARGTTSGAAPQFF. CDR3 bases: TGCAGTGCTAGAGGAACCACTAGCGGGGCAGCCCCGCAGTTCTTC.

There are many counts of this clonotype. The J gene is TRBJ1-2, the V gene TRBV11-1, with D possibly matching TRBD1 (6 bases). This CDR3 is 13 amino acids long. The V gene's germline CDR1 is SGHAT and CDR2 FQDESV (reference sequence). The ends were cut back, 5 bases at V and 7 bases at J, with 14 bases in the middle. CDR3 protein: CASSRTGGAGYTF. The CDR3, as DNA: TGTGCCAGCAGCCGAACTGGGGGGGCTGGCTACACCTTC.

This chain joins TRBV9 and TRBJ1-2; D perhaps matches TRBD1 (5 bases). CDR1 and CDR2 from the germline V gene are SGDLS and YYNGEE. V lost 3 bases and J 2 bases, leaving 14 bases between the germline ends. The CDR3 loop spans 15 amino acids. The CDR3 DNA is TGTGCCAGCAGCGCCCTGGGGCGGTCCAACTATGGCTACACCTTC. The encoded protein is CASSALGRSNYGYTF.

V gene TRBV5-1 combines with J gene TRBJ2-5, with 10 positions matching TRBD2. The V segment lost 3 bases and the J segment 11 bases; nucleotides outside the gene matches: 16. From germline, CDR1 is SGHRS and CDR2 YFSETQ. CDR3 size: 16 residues. The CDR3 region is CASSSSGTSVSDEQYF. CDR3 nucleotide sequence: TGCGCCAGCAGCTCCTCCGGGACTAGCGTCTCCGATGAGCAGTACTTC.

This clonotype was picked up a small number of times. The rearrangement links TRBV2 to TRBJ2-7; 7 bases align to TRBD1. The germline V gene has CDR1 SNHLY and CDR2 FYNNEI. J gave up 6 bases and V 10 bases, and 18 bases lay outside the gene matches. CDR3 size: 15 residues. In nucleotides, the CDR3 is TGTGCCACCTTACCCCCGAAGACAGGGTACGGCGAGCAGTACTTC. This sequence encodes CATLPPKTGYGEQYF.

This clonotype was seen more than once but under ten times. The chain combines TRBV7-9 with TRBJ1-6, with TRBD1 as a possible D gene (6 bases). This CDR3 is 17 amino acids long. The germline CDR1 and CDR2 sequences are SEHNR and FQNEAQ (reference sequence). Deletions cut 1 base from V and 5 bases from J, with 15 bases between. The CDR3 reads CASSLGGHGRNNSPLHF. The DNA for the CDR3 is TGTGCCAGCAGCTTAGGGGGACACGGACGGAATAATTCACCCCTCCACTTT.

V is TRBV7-2 and J is TRBJ2-1; 10 bases align to TRBD2. Germline values: CDR1 SGHTA, CDR2 FQGNSA. This CDR3 has 16 residues. J gave up 7 bases and V 8 bases, and 14 bases lay outside the gene matches. The CDR3 region is CASRHQERGGGNEQFF. CDR3 bases: TGTGCCAGCCGACACCAAGAGCGGGGGGGCGGGAATGAGCAGTTCTTC.